A selection of T cell receptor beta chains follows, all from one sample in a study of human T cells and chemical hapten exposure. TCRdb reanalysed the RACE reads using MiXCR and keeps one entry per CDR3 protein. The data show around 380,000 distinct CDR3 sequences, approximately 5.1% seen once. The specimen comprised whole blood, sampled in connection with sensitization to the hapten diphenylcyclopropenone (DPC). The origin of the receptors is a woman in her forties or fifties with alopecia areata. Some clones in this sample may be carry-over from other donors' samples. Each CDR3 is given with its conserved first and last residue. A D gene is named only where the DNA matches it firmly. Clone sizes are given selectively: once, few, many, or a class where the clone is expanded.

D,J,size,V,DNA,CDR3
.,TRBJ2-6,many,TRBV7-9,TGTGCCAGCAGCGGGTGGGCGAATCCTGGGGCCAACGTCCTGACTTTC,CASSGWANPGANVLTF
.,TRBJ1-4,.,TRBV16,TGTGCCAGCAGCCAAATAGGAGGGGAAAAACTGTTTTTT,CASSQIGGEKLFF
.,TRBJ2-1,.,TRBV11-2,TGTGCCAGCAGCCCGCAGTCGGGGGCTGACTCCTACAATGAGCAGTTCTTC,CASSPQSGADSYNEQFF
.,TRBJ1-2,.,TRBV16,TGTGCCAGCAGCCGACACGGAGGACAAAGCTCTAACTATGGCTACACCTTC,CASSRHGGQSSNYGYTF
.,TRBJ2-1,few,TRBV5-1,TGCGCCAGCAGCTTAACACTAGCCTCCTACAATGAGCAGTTCTTC,CASSLTLASYNEQFF
TRBD1,TRBJ1-2,many,TRBV7-2,TGTGCCAGCAGCTCAGGGGGCGGCTATGGCTACACCTTC,CASSSGGGYGYTF
.,TRBJ1-5,few,TRBV7-8,TGTGCCAGCAGCTTAGGTAGGGAGCCCCGGCCCCAGCATTTT,CASSLGREPRPQHF
.,TRBJ2-7,many,TRBV5-4,TGTGCCAGCAGTCCCGGGGGAGTCGGAGGGTACGAGCAGTACTTC,CASSPGGVGGYEQYF
.,TRBJ2-4,.,TRBV12-2,TGTGCAAGTCGAGCCGGGACTAGCGGTCGAGATTCAGCCAAAAACATTCAGTACTTC,CASRAGTSGRDSAKNIQYF
TRBD1,TRBJ1-1,.,TRBV6-2/TRBV6-3,TGTGCCAGCAGCCTTTCAGGACAGGCGAACACTGAAGCTTTCTTT,CASSLSGQANTEAFF
TRBD2,TRBJ2-6,many,TRBV12-3/TRBV12-4,TGTGCCAGCACCCCGGGACTAGCGGGAGTTTTAACCAACGTCCTGACTTTC,CASTPGLAGVLTNVLTF
TRBD1,TRBJ2-3,.,TRBV5-4,TGTGCCAGCAGCTCCGAGCCGGGGACAGGGGATGCAGATACGCAGTATTTT,CASSSEPGTGDADTQYF
.,TRBJ2-3,.,TRBV5-1,TGCGCCAGCAGCTCCAGGGCTAGCACAGATACGCAGTATTTT,CASSSRASTDTQYF
.,TRBJ1-5,many,TRBV6-5,TGTGCCAGCAGTTACTCGTGGACACGGACTAGCAATCAGCCCCAGCATTTT,CASSYSWTRTSNQPQHF
.,TRBJ2-5,many,TRBV29-1,TGCAGCGTTCGGGGGGCCGGCGGAGAGACCCAGTACTTC,CSVRGAGGETQYF
.,TRBJ2-7,few,TRBV20-1,TGCAGTGCTCAGGGACCTGGGGGCCTTTACGAGCAGTACTTC,CSAQGPGGLYEQYF
.,TRBJ1-2,many,TRBV10-3,TGTGCCATCAGTAGGACAGACTATGGCTACACCTTC,CAISRTDYGYTF
.,TRBJ2-5,few,TRBV5-4,TGTGCCAGCAGCCAAACAGGGTTGGAGACCCAGTACTTC,CASSQTGLETQYF
TRBD1,TRBJ2-5,.,TRBV4-2,TGTGCCAGCAGCAAAGGACAGGGGCCCCAAGAGACCCAGTACTTC,CASSKGQGPQETQYF
TRBD2,TRBJ2-3,many,TRBV4-1,TGCGCCAGCAGCCAGCCTCCCGGGACTAGTGGTTCTAGGCCAGGGACGCAGTATTTT,CASSQPPGTSGSRPGTQYF
.,TRBJ1-5,many,TRBV7-2,TGTGCCAGCAGCTCCCGACTGAATCAGCCCCAGCATTTT,CASSSRLNQPQHF
TRBD1,TRBJ1-2,many,TRBV30,TGTGCCTGGACCCACGGTGGAGGGGGCACCTATGGCTACACCTTC,CAWTHGGGGTYGYTF
.,TRBJ2-1,many,TRBV24-1,TGTGCCACCAGTGCAGGGACTTCACCCAATGAGCAGTTCTTC,CATSAGTSPNEQFF
.,TRBJ1-5,.,TRBV29-1,TGCAGCGTTATGGACGGGTATAGCAATCAGCCCCAGCATTTT,CSVMDGYSNQPQHF
TRBD1,TRBJ2-7,.,TRBV20-1,TGCAGTGCCTCCGAGCCCCCCGGGACAGGGGGCGACGAGCAGTACTTC,CSASEPPGTGGDEQYF
.,TRBJ2-3,many,TRBV12-3/TRBV12-4,TGTGCCAGCAGTTTAGGTCCGGTGACCACAGATACGCAGTATTTT,CASSLGPVTTDTQYF
.,TRBJ1-1,.,TRBV18,TGTGCCAGCTCACCACCGGGGGGTAGGGGCACTGAAGCTTTCTTT,CASSPPGGRGTEAFF
.,TRBJ2-1,few,TRBV13,TGTGCCAGCAGCTTAAGCCGACAGTTCCCCTACAATGAGCAGTTCTTC,CASSLSRQFPYNEQFF
TRBD1,TRBJ2-1,few,TRBV6-2/TRBV6-3,TGTGCCAGCAGAGGGACAGGGGTCGGGAGGGCCATCCATGAGCAGTTCTTC,CASRGTGVGRAIHEQFF
.,TRBJ1-1,many,TRBV30,TGTGCCTGGAGTAGGGTGACAGGAGGATTCAGCACTGAAGCTTTCTTT,CAWSRVTGGFSTEAFF
.,TRBJ2-3,.,TRBV28,TGTGCCAGCAGTCCTAGTGGGGAGGATACGCAGTATTTT,CASSPSGEDTQYF
.,TRBJ1-3,many,TRBV6-6,TGTGCCAGCATGCCCTCTGGAAACACCATATATTTT,CASMPSGNTIYF
TRBD1,TRBJ1-1,many,TRBV6-1,TGTGCCAGCTCGGACAGGCAGAACACTGAAGCTTTCTTT,CASSDRQNTEAFF
TRBD1,TRBJ1-1,many,TRBV9,TGTGCCAGCAGCGTGGCCGGGACAGGGGCCACTGAAGCTTTCTTT,CASSVAGTGATEAFF
.,TRBJ1-6,many,TRBV7-9,TGTGCCAGCAGCCCGAACAGGGATTCACCCCTCCACTTT,CASSPNRDSPLHF
.,TRBJ1-1,many,TRBV6-2/TRBV6-3,TGTGCCAGCAGCCACAGGGTGAACACTGAAGCTTTCTTT,CASSHRVNTEAFF
.,TRBJ2-5,.,TRBV24-1,TGTGCCACCTCACTCACAGGGTCGGGGGGAGAGACCCAGTACTTC,CATSLTGSGGETQYF
.,TRBJ1-1,many,TRBV4-1,TGCGCCAGCAGCCTTGGAAGAGGAGTAGAAGCTTTCTTT,CASSLGRGVEAFF
TRBD1,TRBJ1-4,.,TRBV7-6,TGTGCCAGCAGCACCTACCGGGACAGTGCTGCAACTAATGAAAAACTGTTTTTT,CASSTYRDSAATNEKLFF
.,TRBJ1-5,many,TRBV15,TGTGCCACCAGCAGAGCCAATCAGCCCCAGCATTTT,CATSRANQPQHF
TRBD1,TRBJ1-1,.,TRBV18,TGTGCCAGCTCACTATCCTTCGGCACAGGGGGAGAGGCTTTCTTT,CASSLSFGTGGEAFF
TRBD2,TRBJ2-5,few,TRBV27,TGTGCCAGCAGTCCCGGACTAGCGGGGAAAGAGACCCAGTACTTC,CASSPGLAGKETQYF
.,TRBJ2-3,few,TRBV7-8,TGTGCCAGCAGCCCCGGTGGGGGGCCAGATACGCAGTATTTT,CASSPGGGPDTQYF